Described below is a single TCR beta chain sequence and its context. V was clipped by 2 bases and J by 4 bases, with 8 bases between them. The germline CDR1 and CDR2 sequences are MRHNA and SNTAGT. This CDR3 is built from 13 residues. The data are from a study of cytomegalovirus exposure and HLA in healthy donors. Both 60 Vbeta primers and 13 Jbeta primers went into the PCR. TCRdb's copy holds only in-frame clones and misses some; the assay was immunoSEQ multiplex PCR. The data show fewer than 110,000 clones, with around 82% seen just once and 10% held by the top ten. The chain recombines TRBV6-4 with TRBJ1-2, with D uncertain. This sequence originates from a woman under 30 in good health and CMV-seropositive. Material: PBMCs. CDR3 sequence reads: CASSDGPRYGYTF. Written as DNA, the CDR3 is TGTGCCAGCAGTGACGGGCCGCGCTATGGCTACACCTTC.